Included here is one T cell receptor beta chain sequence, with context. A much larger clonotype is one base distant, so this may be a read error. The study extracted blood RNA from unsorted whole blood and also extracted germline DNA. The authors made TCR beta cDNA from around 500 ng total RNA with a constant-region primer. Employing slightly modified ARM-PCR, three nested multiplex PCR rounds were run, and these gave rise to the TCR beta libraries. Researchers ran the first two PCR rounds for roughly 11 cycles each with TRBV1-TRBV30 forward primers and a C-beta reverse primer. MiXCR, applied by TCRdb to the multiplex PCR reads, yields one record per CDR3 protein. The table shows around 210,000 distinct CDR3 sequences, with 65% occurring only once. These data are taken from a study of tumor-infiltrating lymphocytes in primary liver carcinoma. Study background: Tumors measured about 4 to 10 cm and were stage T1-T3 N0M0.

This CDR3 region has 15 residues. From germline, CDR1 is ENHRY and CDR2 SYGVKD. Sequenced input: peripheral blood. The chain has TRBV10-3 and TRBJ2-5; TRBD2 might be the D (7 bases). The clonotype originates from a woman aged 60 to 75 with primary liver carcinoma and hepatitis B virus infection. This chain's CDR3 is CVISAPKGGRETQYF. The CDR3 DNA is TGTGTCATCAGTGCACCCAAGGGGGGGCGAGAGACCCAGTACTTC.